Listed below are T cell receptor beta chains from one sample, sequenced in a study of molecular identifiers for immune sequencing clone quantification. TCRdb independently ran MiXCR on the PCR reads; one entry per CDR3 protein. The table includes about 35,000 distinct CDR3 sequences, roughly 19% detected once. Sequencing was performed on naive CD8+ T cells from blood, with Jurkat cell RNA spiked in. The receptor source for this set is a human donor in good health. Some libraries in this study had Jurkat cell RNA spiked in. The conserved cysteine and the conserved F or W are not part of the CDR3 here. A D gene is named only where the DNA matches it firmly.

>-|15|TRBJ2-1|TRBV4-3
ASSQVVVAASYNEQF
>TRBD2|13|TRBJ2-2|TRBV19
ASSRLAGGAGELF
>-|13|TRBJ2-7|TRBV28
ASSFGLATRGEQY
>-|16|TRBJ2-3|TRBV29-1
SVEFSRGESPSTDTQY
>TRBD1|14|TRBJ2-4|TRBV19
ASSNRDRGAKNIQY
>-|12|TRBJ1-1|TRBV7-9
ASSQGLENTEAF
>-|10|TRBJ2-7|TRBV7-9
ASSGLRTEAD
>TRBD1|12|TRBJ1-1|TRBV6-2/TRBV6-3
ASRAQTGLTEAF
>TRBD1|13|TRBJ1-5|TRBV4-1
ASSQARGSNQPQH
>-|12|TRBJ2-3|TRBV9
ASSAGTPRDTQY
>-|9|TRBJ2-7|TRBV11-2
ASSSRGEQY
>-|16|TRBJ2-7|TRBV7-3
SAKEGISPHPISYEQY
>-|13|TRBJ2-2|TRBV12-3/TRBV12-4
ASSPGTGNTGELF
>TRBD1|18|TRBJ2-3|TRBV12-3/TRBV12-4
ASSSYRDRSPLGSTDTQY
>TRBD1|14|TRBJ2-3|TRBV7-9
ASSPLTGGPTDTQY
>-|14|TRBJ2-7|TRBV3-1
ASSQDRATSSYEQY
>TRBD2|14|TRBJ2-1|TRBV6-5
ASSSAQTSVYNEQF
>TRBD2|14|TRBJ2-3|TRBV14
ASSHRTSGETDTQY
>TRBD1|12|TRBJ2-7|TRBV6-1
ASSGGQAPYEQY
>TRBD1|13|TRBJ1-2|TRBV5-1
ASSVERTGFYGYT
>TRBD2|15|TRBJ2-1|TRBV3-1
ASSQVSSGEPDGEQF
>-|12|TRBJ1-6|TRBV7-9
ASSFSGINSPLH